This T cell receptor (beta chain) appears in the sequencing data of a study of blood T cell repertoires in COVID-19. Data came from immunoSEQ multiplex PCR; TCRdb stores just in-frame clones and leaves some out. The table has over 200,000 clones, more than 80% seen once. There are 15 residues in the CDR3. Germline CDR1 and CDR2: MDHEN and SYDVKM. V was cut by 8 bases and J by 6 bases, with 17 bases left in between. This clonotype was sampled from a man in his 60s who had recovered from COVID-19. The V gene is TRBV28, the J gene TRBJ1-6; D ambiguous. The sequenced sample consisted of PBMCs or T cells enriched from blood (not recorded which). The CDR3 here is CASGSSGYSNSPLHF. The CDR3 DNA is TGTGCCAGCGGCTCCTCAGGTTATAGTAATTCACCCCTCCACTTT.